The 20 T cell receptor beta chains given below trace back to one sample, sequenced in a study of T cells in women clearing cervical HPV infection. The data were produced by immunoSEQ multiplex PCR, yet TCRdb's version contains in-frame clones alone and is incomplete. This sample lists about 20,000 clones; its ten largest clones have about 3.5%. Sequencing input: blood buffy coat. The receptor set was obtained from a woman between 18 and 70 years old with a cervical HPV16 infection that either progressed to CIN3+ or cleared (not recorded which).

Incomplete CDR3 DNA: TGTGCCACCAATGAACTAGGATCCTACGAG. This encodes CATNELGSYE. The full CDR3 protein reads CATNELGSYEQYF. The rearrangement joins TRBV2 to TRBJ2-7, with D perhaps TRBD2 (5 bases). The observed sequence ends 3 residues before the CDR3 terminus, with the missing tail filled in from the germline J gene. Germline V gene sequence: CDR1 SNHLY, CDR2 FYNNEI. Trimming pared 10 bases from V and 1 base from J, leaving 14 bases between. This CDR3 is 13 amino acids long. Together with reference TRBV2 and TRBJ2-7, the CDR3 gives the full variable domain: EPEVTQTPSHQVTQMGQEVILRCVPISNHLYFYWYRQILGQKVEFLVSFYNNEISEKSEIFDDQFSVERPDGSNFTLKIRSTKLEDSAMYFCATNELGSYEQYFGPGTRLTVT.

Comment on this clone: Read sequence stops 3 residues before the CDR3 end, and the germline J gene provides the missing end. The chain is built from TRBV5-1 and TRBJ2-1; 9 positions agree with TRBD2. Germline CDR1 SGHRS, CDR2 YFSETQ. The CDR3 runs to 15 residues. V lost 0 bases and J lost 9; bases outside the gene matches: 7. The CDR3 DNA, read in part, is TGCGCCAGCAGCTTGGATAGCGGGAGTGTGGGTGAG. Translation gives CASSLDSGSVGE. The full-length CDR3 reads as CASSLDSGSVGEQFF.

The covered CDR3 bases are TGCGCCAGCAGCCAGGACCGACTAGGATATGGC. The encoded protein is CASSQDRLGYG. The full CDR3 protein is CASSQDRLGYGYTF. This chain links TRBV5-1 with TRBJ1-2; D remains ambiguous. The read gets to within 3 residues of the CDR3 end, and the germline J gene fills in the rest. Trimming took off 4 bases at V and 5 bases at J, with 15 bases between the two ends. Per germline, CDR1 SGHRS and CDR2 YFSETQ. CDR3 size: 14 residues. The complete variable domain, with remaining parts taken from reference TRBV5-1 and TRBJ1-2, reads KAGVTQTPRYLIKTRGQQVTLSCSPISGHRSVSWYQQTPGQGLQFLFEYFSETQRNKGNFPGRFSGRQFSNSRSEMNVSTLELGDSALYLCASSQDRLGYGYTFGSGTRLTVV.

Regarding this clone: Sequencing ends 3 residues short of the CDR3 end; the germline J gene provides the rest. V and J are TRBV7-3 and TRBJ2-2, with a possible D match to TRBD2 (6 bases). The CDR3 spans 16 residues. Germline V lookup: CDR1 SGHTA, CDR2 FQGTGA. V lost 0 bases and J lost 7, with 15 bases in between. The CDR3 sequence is CASSLTDLPGGGELFF. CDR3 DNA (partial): TGTGCCAGCAGCTTAACAGACTTACCCGGGGGCGGGGAG.

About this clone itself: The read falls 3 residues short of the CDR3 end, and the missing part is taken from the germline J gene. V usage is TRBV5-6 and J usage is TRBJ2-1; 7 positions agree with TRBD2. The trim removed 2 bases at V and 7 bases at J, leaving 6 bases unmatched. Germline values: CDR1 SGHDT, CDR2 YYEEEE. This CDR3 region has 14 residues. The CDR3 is CASSFRAGANEQFF. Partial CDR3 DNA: TGTGCCAGCAGCTTTCGCGCGGGAGCGAATGAG. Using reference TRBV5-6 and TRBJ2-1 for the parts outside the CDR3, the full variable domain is DAGVTQSPTHLIKTRGQQVTLRCSPKSGHDTVSWYQQALGQGPQFIFQYYEEEERQRGNFPDRFSGHQFPNYSSELNVNALLLGDSALYLCASSFRAGANEQFFGPGTRLTVL.

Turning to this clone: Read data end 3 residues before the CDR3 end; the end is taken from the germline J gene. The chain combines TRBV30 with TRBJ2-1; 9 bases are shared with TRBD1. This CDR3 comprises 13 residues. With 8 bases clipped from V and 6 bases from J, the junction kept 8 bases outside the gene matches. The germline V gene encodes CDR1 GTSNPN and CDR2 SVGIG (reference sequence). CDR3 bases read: TGTGCCCGCGGGACAGGGTTTTTCAATGAG. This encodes CARGTGFFNE. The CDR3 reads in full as CARGTGFFNEQFF. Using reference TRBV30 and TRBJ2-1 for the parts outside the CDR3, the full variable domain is SQTIHQWPATLVQPVGSPLSLECTVEGTSNPNLYWYRQAAGRGLQLLFYSVGIGQISSEVPQNLSASRPQDRQFILSSKKLLLSDSGFYLCARGTGFFNEQFFGPGTRLTVL.

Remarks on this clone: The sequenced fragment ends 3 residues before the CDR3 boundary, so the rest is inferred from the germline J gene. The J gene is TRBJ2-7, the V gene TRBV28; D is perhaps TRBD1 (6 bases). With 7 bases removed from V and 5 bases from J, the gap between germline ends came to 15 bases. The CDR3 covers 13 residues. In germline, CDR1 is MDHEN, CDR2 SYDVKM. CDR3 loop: CASKLQGKDEQYF. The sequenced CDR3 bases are TGTGCCAGCAAACTACAGGGAAAAGACGAG.

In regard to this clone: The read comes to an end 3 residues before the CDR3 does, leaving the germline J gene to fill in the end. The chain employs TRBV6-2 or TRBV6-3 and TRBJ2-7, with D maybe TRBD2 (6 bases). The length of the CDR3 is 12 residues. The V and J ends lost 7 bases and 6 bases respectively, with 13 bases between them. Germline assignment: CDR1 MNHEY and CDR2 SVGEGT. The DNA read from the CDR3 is TGTGCCAGCACTCGGGACTCCGGCGAG. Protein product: CASTRDSGE. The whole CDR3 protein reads CASTRDSGEQYF.

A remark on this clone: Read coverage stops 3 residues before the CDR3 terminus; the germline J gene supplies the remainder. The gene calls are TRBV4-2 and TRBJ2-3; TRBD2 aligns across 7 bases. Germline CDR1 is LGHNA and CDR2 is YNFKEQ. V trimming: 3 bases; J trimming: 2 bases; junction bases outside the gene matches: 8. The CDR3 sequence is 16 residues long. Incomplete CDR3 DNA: TGTGCCAGCAGCCAGATAGCGGGTCTAGCCACAGATACG. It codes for CASSQIAGLATDT. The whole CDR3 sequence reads CASSQIAGLATDTQYF.

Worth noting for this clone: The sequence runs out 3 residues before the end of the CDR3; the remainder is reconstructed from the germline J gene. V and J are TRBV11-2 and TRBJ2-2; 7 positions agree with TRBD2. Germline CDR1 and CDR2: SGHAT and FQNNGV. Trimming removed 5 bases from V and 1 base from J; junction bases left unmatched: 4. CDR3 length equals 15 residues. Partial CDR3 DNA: TGTGCCAGCAGCCCCCGGGGGGTGAACACCGGGGAG. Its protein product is CASSPRGVNTGE. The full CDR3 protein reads CASSPRGVNTGELFF.

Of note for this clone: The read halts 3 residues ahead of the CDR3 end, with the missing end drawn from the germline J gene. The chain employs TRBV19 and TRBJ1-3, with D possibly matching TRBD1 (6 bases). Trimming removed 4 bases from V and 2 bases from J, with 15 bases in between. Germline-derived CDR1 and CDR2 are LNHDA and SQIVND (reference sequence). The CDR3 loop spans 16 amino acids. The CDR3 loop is CASSTAQGPPGNTIYF. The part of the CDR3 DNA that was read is TGTGCCAGTAGTACAGCACAGGGTCCCCCTGGAAACACC.

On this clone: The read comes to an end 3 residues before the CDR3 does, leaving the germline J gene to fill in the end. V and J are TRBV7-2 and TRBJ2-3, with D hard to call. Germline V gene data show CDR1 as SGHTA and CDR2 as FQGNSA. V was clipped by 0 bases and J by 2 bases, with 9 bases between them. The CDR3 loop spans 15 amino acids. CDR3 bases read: TGTGCCAGCAGCTTAGCGGTGCGTGTCACAGATACG. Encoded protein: CASSLAVRVTDT. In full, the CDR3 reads CASSLAVRVTDTQYF.

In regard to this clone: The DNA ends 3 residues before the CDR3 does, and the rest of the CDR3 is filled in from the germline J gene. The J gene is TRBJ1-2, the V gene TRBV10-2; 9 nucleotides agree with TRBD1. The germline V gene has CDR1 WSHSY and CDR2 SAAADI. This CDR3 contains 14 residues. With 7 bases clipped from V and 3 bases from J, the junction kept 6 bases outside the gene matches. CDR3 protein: CASTTGGEDYGYTF. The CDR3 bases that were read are TGCGCCAGCACGACAGGGGGAGAGGACTATGGC.

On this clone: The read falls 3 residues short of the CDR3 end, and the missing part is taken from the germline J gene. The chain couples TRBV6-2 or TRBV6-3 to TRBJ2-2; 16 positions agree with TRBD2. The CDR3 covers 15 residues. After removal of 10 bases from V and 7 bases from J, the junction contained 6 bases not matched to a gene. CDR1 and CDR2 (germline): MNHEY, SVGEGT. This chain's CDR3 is CATGLAGGPVGELFF. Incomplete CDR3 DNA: TGTGCCACGGGACTAGCGGGAGGGCCGGTCGGGGAG.

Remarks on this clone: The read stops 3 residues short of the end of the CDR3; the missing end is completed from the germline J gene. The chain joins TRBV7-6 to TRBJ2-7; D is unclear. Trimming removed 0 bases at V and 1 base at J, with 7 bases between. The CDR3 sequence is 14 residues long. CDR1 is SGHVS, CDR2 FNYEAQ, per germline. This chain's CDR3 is CASSLASRSYEQYF. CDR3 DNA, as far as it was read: TGTGCCAGCAGCTTAGCGAGCAGGTCCTACGAG.

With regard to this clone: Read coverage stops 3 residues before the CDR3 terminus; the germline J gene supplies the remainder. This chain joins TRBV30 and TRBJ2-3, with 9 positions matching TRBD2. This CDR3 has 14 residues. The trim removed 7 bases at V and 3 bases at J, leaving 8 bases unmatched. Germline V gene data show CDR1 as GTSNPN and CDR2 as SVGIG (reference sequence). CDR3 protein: CAFVAGDQTDTQYF. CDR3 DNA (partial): TGTGCCTTCGTAGCGGGAGACCAGACAGATACG.

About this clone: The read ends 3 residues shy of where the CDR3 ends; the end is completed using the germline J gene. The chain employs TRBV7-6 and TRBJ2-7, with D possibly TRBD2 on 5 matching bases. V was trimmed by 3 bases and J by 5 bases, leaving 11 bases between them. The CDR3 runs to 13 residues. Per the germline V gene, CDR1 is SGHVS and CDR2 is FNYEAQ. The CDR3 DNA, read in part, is TGTGCCAGCAGCTTTTGGAGGAGCGACGAG. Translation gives CASSFWRSDE. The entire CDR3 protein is CASSFWRSDEQYF.

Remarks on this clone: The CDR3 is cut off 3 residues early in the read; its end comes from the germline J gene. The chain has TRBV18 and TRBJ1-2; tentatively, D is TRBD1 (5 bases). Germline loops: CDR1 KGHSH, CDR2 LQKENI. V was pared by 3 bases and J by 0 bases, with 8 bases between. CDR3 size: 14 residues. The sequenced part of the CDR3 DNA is TGTGCCAGCTCACCGGGAGGGGCTAACTATGGC. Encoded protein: CASSPGGANYG. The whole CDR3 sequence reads CASSPGGANYGYTF.

CDR3 loop: CASSLDGGNSEQYF. CDR3 DNA (partial): TGTGCCAGCAGCTTAGATGGCGGGAACTCCGAG. The V and J genes are TRBV7-2 and TRBJ2-7, with a tentative D call TRBD2 (6 bases). The read terminates 3 residues before the CDR3 end, so the remaining end is supplied by the germline J gene. From germline, CDR1 is SGHTA and CDR2 FQGNSA. CDR3 size: 14 residues. Trimming took 1 base from V and 6 from J, leaving 13 bases between them.

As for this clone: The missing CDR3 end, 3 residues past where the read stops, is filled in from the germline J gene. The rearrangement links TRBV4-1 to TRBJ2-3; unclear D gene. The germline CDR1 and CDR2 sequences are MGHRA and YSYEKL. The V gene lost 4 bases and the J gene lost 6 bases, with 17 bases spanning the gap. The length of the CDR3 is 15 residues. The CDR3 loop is CASSLRSPTEDTQYF. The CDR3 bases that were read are TGCGCCAGCAGCCTTAGATCACCTACCGAGGATACG.